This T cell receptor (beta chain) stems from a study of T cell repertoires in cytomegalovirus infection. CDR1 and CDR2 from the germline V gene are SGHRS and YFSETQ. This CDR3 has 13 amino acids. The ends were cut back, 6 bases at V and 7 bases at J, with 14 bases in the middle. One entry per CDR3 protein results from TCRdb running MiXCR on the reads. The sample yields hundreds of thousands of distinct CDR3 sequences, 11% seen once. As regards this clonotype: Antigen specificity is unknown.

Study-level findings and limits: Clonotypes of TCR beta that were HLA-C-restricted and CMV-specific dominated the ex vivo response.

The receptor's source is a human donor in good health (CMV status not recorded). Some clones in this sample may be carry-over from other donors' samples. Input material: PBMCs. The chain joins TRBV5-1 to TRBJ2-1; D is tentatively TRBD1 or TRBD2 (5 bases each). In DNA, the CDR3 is TGCGCCAGCATTGGGGACGGTGAGAATGAGCAGTTCTTC. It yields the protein CASIGDGENEQFF. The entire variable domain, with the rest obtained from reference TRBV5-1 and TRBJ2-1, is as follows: KAGVTQTPRYLIKTRGQQVTLSCSPISGHRSVSWYQQTPGQGLQFLFEYFSETQRNKGNFPGRFSGRQFSNSRSEMNVSTLELGDSALYLCASIGDGENEQFFGPGTRLTVL.